These 10 T cell receptor beta chains were sequenced from one sample in a study of graft-versus-host responses after intestinal transplantation. This table comes from immunoSEQ multiplex PCR, and its TCRdb copy is limited to in-frame clones, with some not included. The sample includes tens of thousands of clones, 90% to 95% of them seen just once. Their target antigens are unknown. Sequencing was performed on unstimulated CD4+ T cells sorted from spleen or lymph node cells, taken before intestinal transplant. These receptors were collected from a human donor who received an intestinal transplant.

This rearrangement joins TRBV9 to TRBJ2-3; the match to TRBD2 covers 8 bases. The germline gives CDR1 SGDLS, CDR2 YYNGEE. V was pared by 4 bases and J by 3 bases, with 10 bases of the junction left unmatched. The CDR3 spans 16 residues. The CDR3 DNA reads as TGTGCCAGCAGCTCCCCCGGGGGGGATCGGACAGATACGCAGTATTTT. Its protein is CASSSPGGDRTDTQYF.

This rearrangement joins TRBV19 to TRBJ1-2; 9 nucleotides align to TRBD1. The CDR3 loop spans 14 amino acids. Germline values: CDR1 LNHDA, CDR2 SQIVND (reference sequence). The V and J ends lost 5 bases and 5 bases, in that order; junction bases with no gene match: 6. CDR3 coding DNA: TGTGCCAGTAGTCTCCTTGGGACAGGGTATGGCTACACCTTC. Protein product: CASSLLGTGYGYTF.

This clone was counted a single time. This sequence joins TRBV10-2 and TRBJ2-7; 12 bases agree with TRBD2. V lost 6 bases and J lost 5; bases outside the gene matches: 11. Germline V gives CDR1 WSHSY, CDR2 SAAADI. The CDR3 spans 16 residues. CDR3: CASRLLAGGRSDEQYF. CDR3 sequence (DNA): TGCGCCAGCAGGCTACTAGCGGGGGGCCGGAGTGACGAGCAGTACTTC.

The chain combines TRBV9 with TRBJ1-2, with no clear D. Germline V gene data show CDR1 as SGDLS and CDR2 as YYNGEE. With 3 bases removed from V and 4 bases from J, the gap between germline ends came to 13 bases. The CDR3 totals 14 residues. The CDR3 region is CASSATPTLYGYTF. The CDR3 DNA is TGTGCCAGCAGCGCGACACCGACCCTCTATGGCTACACCTTC.

V is TRBV27 and J is TRBJ2-7, with 8 nucleotides matching TRBD1. Germline CDR1 reads MNHEY; CDR2 reads SMNVEV (reference sequence). V lost 6 bases, J lost 0 bases, and 4 bases stayed unmatched. This CDR3 has 14 residues. The chain's CDR3 is CASSRTGYSYEQYF. The CDR3 DNA reads TGTGCCAGCAGCCGGACAGGGTACTCCTACGAGCAGTACTTC.

V is TRBV30 and J is TRBJ1-2; 9 bases fit TRBD1. The CDR3 has 16 amino acids. The germline CDR1 and CDR2 sequences are GTSNPN and SVGIG (reference sequence). With 3 bases clipped from V and 5 bases from J, the junction kept 13 bases outside the gene matches. DNA of the CDR3: TGTGCCTGGAGGGGGACAGGGCCCCAGGTGGGGTATGGCTACACCTTC. This sequence encodes CAWRGTGPQVGYGYTF.

The chain is built from TRBV30 and TRBJ1-2, with D hard to call. Trimming took off 0 bases at V and 1 base at J, with 9 bases between the two ends. CDR1 GTSNPN and CDR2 SVGIG come from the germline V gene (reference sequence). This CDR3 contains 14 residues. The CDR3 coding sequence is TGTGCCTGGAGTGTAAACAGTCTTAACTATGGCTACACCTTC. Encoded protein: CAWSVNSLNYGYTF.

Worth noting for this clone: Mismatch with germline at one junction end may stem from a read error. This sample includes further DNA sequences coding for the same CDR3. This chain joins TRBV12-5 and TRBJ1-1; maybe TRBD1 (5 bases). Germline CDR1 and CDR2: LGHNT and FRNRAP. This CDR3 has 16 amino acids. In DNA form, the CDR3 reads TGCGCTAGTGGTTTGGTATTGAGGTCGGGGGACACTGAAGCTTTCTTT. It codes for CASGLVLRSGDTEAFF.

The rearrangement links TRBV6-5 to TRBJ2-2; TRBD2 is a possible D gene (6 bases). The V gene's germline CDR1 is MNHEY and CDR2 SVGAGI. The CDR3 is 15 residues long. Trimming removed 10 bases from V and 3 bases from J, with 18 bases in between. The CDR3 DNA sequence: TGTGCCACCCTCCCCGCGGGGCGACACACCGGGGAGCTGTTTTTT. It specifies CATLPAGRHTGELFF.

Comments on this clone: One end of the junction does not line up with germline, which may come from a read error. The chain links TRBV6-5 to TRBJ1-1; D may be TRBD1 (6 bases). Germline V gene lookup returns CDR1 MNHEY and CDR2 SVGAGI. This CDR3 has 15 amino acids. CDR3 coding DNA: TGTGCCAAAAGGGGGAACACAGGGACTAACACTAAAGCTTTCTTT. This sequence encodes CAKRGNTGTNTKAFF.